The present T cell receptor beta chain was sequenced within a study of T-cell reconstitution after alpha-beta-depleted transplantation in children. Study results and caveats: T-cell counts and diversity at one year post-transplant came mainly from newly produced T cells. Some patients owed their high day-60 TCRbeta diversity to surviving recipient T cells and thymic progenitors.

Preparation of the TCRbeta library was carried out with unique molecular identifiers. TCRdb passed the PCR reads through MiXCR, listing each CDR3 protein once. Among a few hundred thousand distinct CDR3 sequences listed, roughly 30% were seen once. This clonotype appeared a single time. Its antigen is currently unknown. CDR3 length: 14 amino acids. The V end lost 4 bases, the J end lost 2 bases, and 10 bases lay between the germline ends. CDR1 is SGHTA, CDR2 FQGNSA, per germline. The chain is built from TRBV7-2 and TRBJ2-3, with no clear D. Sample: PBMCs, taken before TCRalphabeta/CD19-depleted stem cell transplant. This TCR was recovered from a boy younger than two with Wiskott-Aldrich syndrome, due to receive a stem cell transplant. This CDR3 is CASSSQPYTDTQYF. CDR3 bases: TGTGCCAGCAGCTCACAGCCCTACACAGATACGCAGTATTTT.